This T cell receptor (beta chain) was documented in a study of T-cell reconstitution after alpha-beta-depleted transplantation in children. Preparing the TCRbeta library involved the use of unique molecular identifiers. TCRdb independently ran MiXCR on the PCR reads; one entry per CDR3 protein. The repertoire consists of about 610,000 distinct CDR3 sequences, with approximately 10% occurring once and the leading ten covering 4%. This material consisted of PBMCs from the stem cell graft donor, taken from the stem cell graft. The sequence derives from a human donor who donated a stem cell graft to a child with acute myeloid leukemia.

The CDR3 DNA reads as TGTGCCTGGAGAGACCCGACTAGAACGGAGACCCAGTACTTC. Translating gives CAWRDPTRTETQYF. The rearrangement links TRBV30 to TRBJ2-5, with TRBD2 as a possible D gene (6 bases). The V and J ends lost 3 bases and 5 bases respectively, with 16 bases between them. CDR1 and CDR2 from the germline V gene are GTSNPN and SVGIG (reference sequence). The CDR3 consists of 14 residues.